This paragraph reports one T cell receptor beta chain. Its antigen remains unidentified. Base qualities are missing; no much larger clone stands one base away. This specimen belongs to a study of cytomegalovirus exposure and HLA in healthy donors (TCRdb year 2017). With respect to the entire study: An earlier analysis of some 600 of the donors reported 276 Gb of sequence data and about 120 million unique TCR beta sequences obtained from around 190 million T cells. Because of strong linkage in the cohort, five DR-DQ haplotypes were treated as single units for association and clustering. An earlier analysis of around 540 of the donors applied high-throughput TCR beta sequencing to assess whether each TCR beta V gene segment acted as functional or pseudogenic. The genetic ancestry cluster associated with self-reported Caucasian donors included over 65% of the approximately 410 genotyped donors. The study was designed to test whether signatures of past pathogen exposure could be identified by cataloging public T cell receptors. About 320 gigabases of sequencing data and 78 million or so unique TCR sequences were included in an early release covering about 700 HLA-typed donors. To predict cytomegalovirus infection status, the study brought together high-throughput TCR immunosequencing, statistical association of individual TCRs with disease status, and machine learning. A later analysis re-examined previously published TCR beta repertoires from about 670 donors and added high-resolution HLA genotyping to investigate patterns of TCR occurrence. Donor age, sex, ethnicity and CMV serostatus were compiled alongside the repertoire data. Along with the roughly 670-subject first cohort, a separate validation cohort of around 120 different subjects was used. A later genetic analysis took genome-wide SNP genotypes for about three fifths of the roughly 670 donors and used that subset as a discovery cohort. All discovery cohort repertoires had been generated on a single sequencing platform. The number of donors typed differed by locus, with roughly 629-640 for A, B, C, DRB1 and DQB1, around 500 for DQA1, 606 for DPA1, and 472 for DPB1. Class I and class II HLA loci were covered by the typing at four-digit resolution. Across approximately 420 genotyped donors of the cohort, an average of about 240,000 unique TCR beta nucleotide sequences per donor were sequenced, and 15% to 20% of those sequences were non-productive. Rather than drawing on any new phenotypic data, the later analysis identified candidate immune exposures from TCR beta sequences and the way those sequences occurred across donors. The study profiled the T cell repertoires of around 700 subjects by immunosequencing and related them to cytomegalovirus serostatus.

The germline V gene (reference sequence) provides CDR1 GTSNPN and CDR2 SVGIG. The CDR3 numbers 13 residues from cysteine through phenylalanine. Of the read, only the CDR3 DNA is kept; its 39 bases are in frame from base 1. The junction carries 9 bases between V and J, which are trimmed by 3 bases and 1 base respectively. The cohort was made up of under 800 healthy bone marrow donors. At the time of sampling, all cohort members were nominally healthy, though unrecorded immune exposures were likely present. The donor tested CMV seropositive, placing the donor among the 250 to 350 seropositive members of the cohort. A peripheral blood sample was collected from each donor, and TCR beta sequencing was performed on peripheral blood mononuclear cells. The Qiagen DNeasy Blood Extraction Kit was used to extract genomic DNA from the blood cell samples. Library construction relied on the immunoSEQ multiplex PCR assay. For the multiplex PCR, a mixture combining 60 forward primers for TCR Vbeta segments and 13 reverse primers for TCR Jbeta segments was used. A multiplex PCR assay on genomic DNA amplified the CDR3 region of rearranged TCR beta genes. On the Illumina HiSeq System, the amplified TCR beta libraries were sequenced as 87-base-pair reads. The source study handled its data this way. In a later analysis, roughly 80 million unique TCR beta chains were counted across the 650 to 750 repertoires, and roughly 11 million of these chains were shared by at least two donors. Raw reads were error-corrected and collapsed into unique sequences with a nearest-neighbor algorithm that merged closely related sequences to remove PCR and sequencing errors. V, D and J gene segments were assigned by aligning CDR3 sequences to IMGT reference sequences. For a sequence to be retained, a match of at least six nucleotides to both a V gene segment and a J gene segment was required. A rearrangement counted as productive if the CDR3 had no stop codons and remained in frame with V and J, and every other rearrangement counted as non-productive. Following IMGT convention, CDR3 was defined as the stretch from the second conserved V-encoded cysteine up to the conserved J-encoded phenylalanine. The earlier analysis of about 620 of the donors excluded sequences that lacked an unambiguous match to a single V gene segment. In an earlier analysis of some 590 of the donors, a V segment was called functional when productive rearrangements were above 56.7%, and segregating when the standard deviation between donors exceeded 5%. A statistical classification framework was built to diagnose cytomegalovirus status from the catalog of TCR beta chain sequences. In a later analysis, TCR nucleotide sequences were compared against IMGT/GENE-DB human TR gene sequences so that V and J genes could be assigned. In a later analysis, CDR3 sequences and most-parsimonious VDJ recombination scenarios were assigned using the TCRdist pipeline. In a later analysis, each TCR beta chain was defined by its CDR3 amino acid sequence together with its V-gene family, and reads without a unique V-gene family were excluded. In a later analysis, approximately 590 highly shared, low-generation-probability nucleotide sequences were removed to address suspected cross-contamination and a sequencing artifact. In a later analysis, a clonal expansion index for each public chain was calculated from normalized within-repertoire ranks of inferred template counts. In a later analysis, generation probabilities were computed using a VDJ recombination model fitted to out-of-frame rearrangements, and the results were checked against IGoR. A later analysis scored TCR-TCR, TCR-HLA and TCR-CMV co-occurrence with hypergeometric tests, applying a repertoire-size bias correction to TCR pairs. False discovery rates were estimated in a later analysis by permuting HLA or CMV assignments 20 times. In a later analysis, co-occurring TCRs were grouped using DBSCAN, and TCRdist sequence similarity was added for clustering within HLA-allele-positive subsets. Repertoires with fewer than 30,000 or more than 120,000 public chains were left out of co-occurrence clustering, as were five repertoires with anomalous nucleotide sharing. Drawn from immuneACCESS, this table holds only the in-frame rearrangements with V and J called that TCRdb kept. Clones are partly lost; checked studies trace under half to an unresolved V gene and leave the rest unexplained. V, J and clone size reflect that table, while D and trimming were determined from the DNA. The sample includes 170,000 or so clones, with just under 80% observed a single time. The ten largest clones represent 2.5% to 4% of the sample.

The paper's findings and limits, for the study overall: According to the authors, the approach could potentially be generalized to other disease states and immunological phenotypes. Because HLA typing was unavailable for some donors at each locus, only the typed subset was used in association tests. In an earlier analysis of approximately 590 of the donors, most TCR beta V segments appeared in productive rearrangements about 87% or about 30% of the time, broadly matching IMGT annotations. When HLA alleles, especially DR and DQ, strongly co-occurred, attributing TCR associations to individual alleles was difficult. At a false discovery rate of 0.05, a later analysis linked 16,951 TCR beta sequences to specific HLA alleles. In vitro tests confirmed that a few of the cytomegalovirus-associated TCR beta chains recognize cytomegalovirus antigens. Because counts were too low, 15 to 20 rarely observed V segments, including chromosome 9 orphons, were excluded from the earlier analysis of roughly 580 of the donors. The classifier was reported to diagnose cytomegalovirus status with high specificity and sensitivity in both the original and validation cohorts. This cohort had only TCR beta chains sequenced, and the lack of alpha or paired-chain data limited which features could be detected. In the study, approximately 160 TCR beta chains were listed as associated with cytomegalovirus. In a later genetic analysis, fewer N-insertions in productive TCRs were reported among donors in an Asian-associated ancestry cluster than the 666-donor mean. Sequencing depth was assumed to be roughly uniform across donors in the presence/absence analyses, though that assumption may not hold. Linkage disequilibrium might explain the correlated functional status among segregating V segments, but an unknown experimental factor could not be excluded. In a later analysis, TCR association rates were found to vary across HLA loci, with the most associated TCRs seen for DRB1 alleles and the fewest for HLA-C alleles. Compared with equally common non-associated chains, HLA-associated TCR beta chains in a later analysis were more clonally expanded and had lower generation probabilities. V-gene and J-gene trimming of TCR beta chains was associated with a missense DCLRE1C variant in a later genetic analysis, and the association was replicated in an independent cohort. A further reported finding was that TCR beta sequences accurately predicted the HLA-A and HLA-B alleles for most subjects in the first cohort. In a later analysis, several top co-occurrence clusters were reported to appear linked to parvovirus B19, influenza, CMV and Epstein-Barr virus. The only immune exposure information available for the cohort was CMV serostatus. Most CMV-associated TCR beta chains appeared to be HLA-restricted in a later analysis, and the HLA associations seemed to be driven largely by CMV exposure. A cluster of highly shared sequence variants was judged likely to be a technical artifact of the sequencing pipeline. Some IMGT-functional V segments, including TRBV6-2 and TRBV6-3, could not be distinguished by the 87-base-pair reads and were therefore excluded. Across donors, most TCR sequences were observed very rarely, whereas some public TCRs were present in many individuals.

The rearrangement joined TRBV30 to TRBJ1-2; no D gene can be assigned with confidence. The sequenced sample was PBMCs. The TCR comes from a woman aged 45-59 years in good health and CMV-seropositive. The CDR3 has the sequence CAWSLSVNYGYTF. The DNA sequence is given as TGTGCCTGGAGCCTATCTGTTAACTATGGCTACACCTTC.